This T cell receptor (beta chain) was captured in a study of T-cell reconstitution after alpha-beta-depleted transplantation in children. A TCRbeta library incorporating unique molecular identifiers was prepared. TCRdb re-analysed the PCR reads in MiXCR, keeping a single row per CDR3 protein. The table includes approximately 200,000 distinct CDR3 sequences, more than 12% detected once. This CDR3 is built from 19 residues. V lost 7 bases and J lost 0; bases outside the gene matches: 10. Per germline, CDR1 MNHNS and CDR2 SASEGT. The rearrangement uses TRBV6-1 and TRBJ2-1; 15 positions agree with TRBD2. The receptor was isolated from a human donor who donated a stem cell graft to a child with acute lymphoblastic leukemia. Specimen: PBMCs from the stem cell graft donor, collected from the stem cell graft. The CDR3 nucleotides read TGTGCCAGCACTGTGGGACTAGCGGGAGGAATCAGCTCCTACAATGAGCAGTTCTTC. Protein product: CASTVGLAGGISSYNEQFF.